Each of the 18 T cell receptor beta chains below was sequenced from the same sample in a study of T cell repertoires in cytomegalovirus infection. TCRdb ran MiXCR on the reads and lists one entry per CDR3 protein. This sample has some 400,000 distinct CDR3 sequences, with over 15% found just once. The sample was PBMCs. Source of these receptors: a human donor in good health (CMV status not recorded). Some clones in this sample may be carry-over from other donors' samples.

The V call is TRBV10-3, the J call TRBJ1-5; 9 bases line up with TRBD1. Trimming at V came to 4 bases and at J to 6 bases, leaving 1 base not matched to a gene. CDR1 is ENHRY and CDR2 is SYGVKD in the germline V gene. CDR3 length: 13 residues. CDR3 coding DNA: TGTGCCATCAGTGGGACAGGGGCTCAGCCCCAGCATTTT. Encoded protein: CAISGTGAQPQHF.

This clonotype was detected a few times. The genes are TRBV5-6 and TRBJ1-6; D may be TRBD1 (6 bases). The CDR3 covers 17 residues. CDR1 is SGHDT, CDR2 YYEEEE, per germline. The V end was cut by 5 bases, the J end by 10 bases, with 25 bases between. The CDR3 sequence: CASSFFHSGTKASPLHF. In DNA form, the CDR3 reads TGTGCCAGCAGTTTTTTCCATTCCGGGACAAAAGCATCACCCCTCCACTTT.

The rearrangement joins TRBV20-1 to TRBJ2-3; D possibly corresponds to TRBD2 (5 bases). The V and J ends lost 0 bases and 5 bases respectively, with 15 bases between them. This CDR3 comprises 15 residues. Germline V gives CDR1 DFQATT, CDR2 SNEGSKA (reference sequence). The CDR3 coding sequence is TGCAGTGCTAGAGATGTTCTAGCCCCAATAGATACGCAGTATTTT. The encoded protein is CSARDVLAPIDTQYF.

This clonotype has at least ten counts. For the CDR3, the DNA is TGTGCCATCAGCCCCGGACTCTCTGGGGCCAACGTCCTGACTTTC. Its translation: CAISPGLSGANVLTF. The V call is TRBV10-3, the J call TRBJ2-6; possible D gene TRBD2, 5 bases. Germline CDR1 and CDR2: ENHRY and SYGVKD. The length of the CDR3 is 15 residues. V shed 6 bases and J shed 0 bases, with 9 bases lying between them.

The chain joins TRBV29-1 to TRBJ1-1; the D is unclear. The V gene lost 2 bases and the J gene lost 0 bases, with 7 bases spanning the gap. Germline V gene lookup returns CDR1 SQVTM and CDR2 ANQGSEA. The CDR3 runs 13 residues. In DNA, the CDR3 is TGCAGCGTTGAACGCAGGATGAACACTGAAGCTTTCTTT. This sequence encodes CSVERRMNTEAFF.

This clonotype was seen more than once but under ten times. This rearrangement joins TRBV12-3 or TRBV12-4 to TRBJ1-1; D might be TRBD1 (6 bases). CDR3 length: 14 amino acids. Between the trimmed V and J ends, which lost 3 bases and 3 bases, there was a span of 11 bases. In nucleotides, the CDR3 is TGTGCCAGCAGTTTTTTGGGGGGCTACACTGAAGCTTTCTTT. As protein: CASSFLGGYTEAFF.

V is TRBV11-3 and J is TRBJ2-1, with D possibly being TRBD1 or TRBD2 (5 bases each). Germline-derived CDR1 and CDR2 are SGHNT and YENEEA. Trimming removed 0 bases from V and 10 bases from J, with 10 bases in between. The CDR3 has 13 amino acids. CDR3 sequence reads: CASSLDGGVEQFF. CDR3 coding DNA: TGTGCCAGCAGCTTAGATGGGGGTGTCGAGCAGTTCTTC.

This chain uses TRBV29-1 with TRBJ2-5; D gene ambiguous. Trimming cost V 2 bases and J 0 bases, with 7 bases left between them. The CDR3 runs to 13 residues. Germline V gene data show CDR1 as SQVTM and CDR2 as ANQGSEA. The chain's CDR3 is CSVESDNQETQYF. CDR3 DNA: TGCAGCGTTGAATCTGACAACCAAGAGACCCAGTACTTC.

This clonotype was seen a handful of times. This rearrangement joins TRBV6-6 to TRBJ2-7, with TRBD1 as a possible D gene (7 bases). Germline-derived CDR1 and CDR2 are MNHNY and SVGAGI (reference sequence). V lost 4 bases to trimming and J lost 4 bases, with 17 bases between them. CDR3 size: 15 residues. For the CDR3, the DNA is TGTGCCAGCAGTTCCCTTCAGGGGGGAAGATACGAGCAGTACTTC. It is translated as CASSSLQGGRYEQYF.

The rearrangement joins TRBV10-3 to TRBJ1-1; no clear D. V gave up 0 bases and J gave up 0 bases, with 8 bases separating them. The CDR3 loop spans 15 amino acids. The germline CDR1 and CDR2 sequences are ENHRY and SYGVKD. CDR3: CAISESAGVNTEAFF. The CDR3 nucleotides are TGTGCCATCAGTGAGTCGGCCGGGGTGAACACTGAAGCTTTCTTT.

This chain connects TRBV25-1 to TRBJ2-3; tentative D call: TRBD2 (6 bases). The CDR3 loop spans 11 amino acids. CDR1 and CDR2 from the germline V gene are MGHDK and SYGVNS. Trimming cost V 7 bases and J 6 bases, with 8 bases left between them. The CDR3 region has the DNA TGTGCCAGCATACGGGGGGATACGCAGTATTTT. It is translated as CASIRGDTQYF.

V and J are TRBV5-4 and TRBJ1-6; D is undetermined. This CDR3 is built from 14 residues. CDR1 and CDR2 from the germline V gene are SGHNT and YYREEE (reference sequence). V dropped 2 bases and J dropped 4 bases, with 7 bases sitting between them. CDR3 sequence: CASSLGLYNSPLHF. In nucleotides, the CDR3 is TGTGCCAGCAGCTTAGGACTTTATAATTCACCCCTCCACTTT.

This clonotype was seen many times. The genes are TRBV7-2 and TRBJ2-3, with a possible D match to TRBD2 (6 bases). V was clipped by 10 bases and J by 0 bases, with 14 bases between them. The length of the CDR3 is 14 residues. CDR1 SGHTA and CDR2 FQGNSA come from the germline V gene. The CDR3 sequence is CATRDPTSTDTQYF. CDR3 DNA: TGTGCCACGCGGGACCCCACTAGCACAGATACGCAGTATTTT.

For this clonotype: This sequence may be a read error, since a much larger clone differs from it by one base. The chain uses TRBV6-5 and TRBJ2-3; D not certain. Germline CDR1 MNHEY, CDR2 SVGAGI. Trimming cost V 4 bases and J 0 bases, with 14 bases left between them. The CDR3 is 16 amino acids. CDR3 coding DNA: TGTGCCAGCAGTTGGATCCCTTCCACTAGCACAGATACGCAGTATTTT. It encodes CASSWIPSTSTDTQYF.

This clonotype was seen a few times. The chain employs TRBV12-3 or TRBV12-4 and TRBJ2-5; D is unclear. This CDR3 spans 12 amino acids. V was cut by 3 bases and J by 5 bases, with 7 bases left in between. This CDR3 reads CASSFVHETQYF. The DNA of the CDR3 is TGTGCCAGCAGTTTTGTGCATGAGACCCAGTACTTC.

This clonotype was counted ten times or more. The J gene is TRBJ2-5, the V gene TRBV10-2; 9 nucleotides match TRBD2. The CDR3 runs to 16 residues. With V trimmed by 5 bases and J by 4 bases, 11 bases remained unmatched. The germline V gene has CDR1 WSHSY and CDR2 SAAADI. Written as DNA, the CDR3 is TGCGCCAGCAGTAAGACTAGCGGCCAAGAAGGAGAGACCCAGTACTTC. Encoded protein: CASSKTSGQEGETQYF.

There are many counts of this clonotype. The V call is TRBV7-9, the J call TRBJ2-4; D gene ambiguous. Trimming took 5 bases from V and 0 from J, leaving 17 bases between them. Germline V gene data show CDR1 as SEHNR and CDR2 as FQNEAQ (reference sequence). The CDR3 runs to 17 residues. CDR3 protein: CASSTAGLSLAKNIQYF. CDR3 nucleotides: TGTGCCAGCAGCACAGCCGGATTGAGCCTAGCCAAAAACATTCAGTACTTC.

In its sample, this clonotype was seen many times. This chain links TRBV7-2 with TRBJ1-6; D uncertain. Germline V lookup: CDR1 SGHTA, CDR2 FQGNSA. Trimming stripped 1 base from V and 8 bases from J, with 15 bases between. The CDR3 spans 16 residues. In DNA form, the CDR3 reads TGTGCCAGCAGCTTAGTGGCCGGGATCAAAGATTCACCCCTCCACTTT. Amino acid sequence: CASSLVAGIKDSPLHF.